Below, 5 T cell receptor beta chains from the same sample are listed, as sequenced in a study of T cell responses to AZD1222 COVID-19 vaccine. The data were produced by immunoSEQ multiplex PCR, yet TCRdb's version contains in-frame clones alone and is incomplete. The data hold more than 150,000 clones, with about nine tenths observed a single time. This specimen consisted of peripheral blood, obtained on day 0 of AZD1222 vaccination. The receptor set was obtained from an adult in good health.

This clone has a handful of counts. The chain couples TRBV15 to TRBJ2-1, with TRBD2 matching 14 bases. Germline CDR1 is LNHNV and CDR2 is YYDKDF (reference sequence). The ends lost 3 bases at V and 1 base at J; junction bases unmatched: 8. The CDR3 totals 19 residues. The CDR3 reads CATSSSGTSGGGSYNEQFF. CDR3 in DNA: TGTGCCACCAGCAGCTCCGGGACTAGCGGGGGTGGGTCCTACAATGAGCAGTTCTTC.

The V and J genes are TRBV7-3 and TRBJ2-3, with unresolved D. V shed 5 bases and J shed 6 bases, with 18 bases lying between them. The CDR3 has 15 residues. Germline loops: CDR1 SGHTA, CDR2 FQGTGA. The CDR3 bases are TGTGCCAGCAGCCCGAAGGGTGTTTATCCGGATACGCAGTATTTT. Translating gives CASSPKGVYPDTQYF.

The chain has TRBV5-6 and TRBJ2-3; 8 bases are a match to TRBD2. V shed 2 bases and J 4 bases; nucleotides not matched to a gene: 3. The CDR3 extends over 14 amino acids. Germline lookup yields CDR1 SGHDT and CDR2 YYEEEE. CDR3 DNA sequence: TGTGCCAGCAGCTTCCGGGGGGGGCCAGATACGCAGTATTTT. Translating gives CASSFRGGPDTQYF.

This chain uses TRBV10-2 with TRBJ1-5; tentative D call: TRBD1 (6 bases). V shed 4 bases and J shed 7 bases, with 11 bases lying between them. Germline loops: CDR1 WSHSY, CDR2 SAAADI. The CDR3 has 13 residues. The CDR3 nucleotides read TGCGCCAGCAGTGCAGGGGAAGGGCAGCCCCAGCATTTT. Translated: CASSAGEGQPQHF.

This clone was observed a few times. The gene calls are TRBV25-1 and TRBJ2-7; 8 nucleotides agree with TRBD2. The J call could be wrong; TRBJ2-5 is a better fit for the DNA end. CDR1 MGHDK and CDR2 SYGVNS come from the germline V gene. The CDR3 has 16 residues. Here the CDR3 DNA reads TGTGCCAGCAGTGCCGCCAGGACTAGCCGTAATCAGACCCAGTACTTC. It yields the protein CASSAARTSRNQTQYF.